This T cell receptor beta chain is from a study of blood T cell repertoires in COVID-19. Germline V CDR1 and CDR2: LNHDA, SQIVND (reference sequence). Between the trimmed V and J ends, which lost 10 bases and 1 base, there was a span of 19 bases. CDR3 length equals 15 residues. The assay was immunoSEQ multiplex PCR, and TCRdb's table has in-frame clones only and misses some. Of about 130,000 clones listed, 81% are singletons. The chain links TRBV19 to TRBJ1-1; weak D call: TRBD1 (5 bases). Sequencing used peripheral blood. The receptor was derived from a man aged 25 to 40 with COVID-19, enrolled during active disease. DNA for the CDR3: TGTGCCACCTCAGGAGGGGTGGGTGGGAACACTGAAGCTTTCTTT. This encodes CATSGGVGGNTEAFF.